The clone carrying this T cell receptor beta chain was seen only once. No antigen is known for it. This entry is derived from a study of cytomegalovirus exposure and HLA in healthy donors. Whole-study results and caveats: At a 0.05 false discovery rate, a later analysis found 18,000 or so TCR beta sequences to be associated with HLA alleles. Sequences of the TCR beta chain were said to predict the HLA-A and HLA-B alleles of most subjects accurately.

The PCR ran on 60 Vbeta and 13 Jbeta primers. The table came from immunoSEQ multiplex PCR; TCRdb's copy has only in-frame clones and leaves some out. The data show over 150,000 clones, 75% seen once. The CDR3 loop spans 17 amino acids. The ends lost 10 bases at V and 0 bases at J; junction bases unmatched: 17. The germline V gene encodes CDR1 MDHEN and CDR2 SYDVKM. The chain couples TRBV28 to TRBJ2-7; 8 nucleotides agree with TRBD2. This TCR derives from a man between 18 and 29 years old in good health and CMV-seronegative. Sequenced input: PBMCs. The CDR3 sequence: CATTGGREALRSYEQYF. CDR3 nucleotide sequence: TGTGCCACTACAGGCGGGCGGGAGGCCCTCCGCTCCTACGAGCAGTACTTC.